The clone carrying this T cell receptor (beta chain) was seen a handful of times. Antigen specificity is unknown. This entry is derived from a study of beta chain features in type 1 diabetes. Notes on the study in general: For Type 1 diabetes patients, all four CD4+ subsets carried TCRB CDR3s that were moderately but significantly shorter.

Each donor gave one heparinised blood draw averaging about 116 mL. Staining for CD45RO/CCR7/CD25/CD127/CD95/CD27 allowed sorting of CD4+ naive, central memory, regulatory and stem cell-like memory cells. V shed 3 bases and J 2 bases; nucleotides not matched to a gene: 3. CDR1 and CDR2 from the germline V gene are MNHNS and SASEGT. This CDR3 is 16 amino acids long. TCRB transcripts that were expressed got sequenced, as all of the isolated RNA had been reverse transcribed. Sequenced by immunoSEQ multiplex PCR; TCRdb stores in-frame clones only, minus some. This sample has hundreds of thousands of clones, with 11% found just once.

Sequencing was done on a sample of naive CD4+ T cells from blood. The rearrangement links TRBV6-1 to TRBJ2-1, with 11 bases identical to TRBD2. This TCR was recovered from a young man with type 1 diabetes. Here the CDR3 reads CASSDLAGGTYNEQFF. DNA for the CDR3: TGTGCCAGCAGTGACCTAGCGGGGGGAACCTACAATGAGCAGTTCTTC.